Listed here are 20 T cell receptor beta chains from one sample, sequenced in a study of identical twins. TCRdb itself ran the 5' RACE reads through MiXCR, one entry per CDR3 protein. This sample carries fewer than 500,000 distinct CDR3 sequences, approximately 24% of them seen once, and the ten largest clones take 2.9%. The same sample was also studied in work on T cells expressing NK-cell markers.

Sequencing input: CD4+ T cells sorted from blood. The origin of the receptors is a woman under 30 in good health.

The V call is TRBV9, the J call TRBJ2-3; 11 positions agree with TRBD2. Germline V gene sequence: CDR1 SGDLS, CDR2 YYNGEE. Trimming removed 4 bases from V and 5 bases from J; junction bases left unmatched: 9. The CDR3 is 16 amino acids. CDR3 residues: CASSHSGRAGGDTQYF. As DNA, the CDR3 is TGTGCCAGCAGCCATAGCGGGAGGGCCGGGGGAGATACGCAGTATTTT.

V gene TRBV4-2 combines with J gene TRBJ2-1, with 12 positions matching TRBD2. The CDR3 spans 18 residues. V shed 6 bases, J shed 0 bases, and the junction held 9 bases outside the gene matches. CDR1 is LGHNA, CDR2 YNFKEQ, per germline. The CDR3 DNA reads as TGTGCCAGCAGACAATCGGGACTAGCGGGCAGCTCCTACAATGAGCAGTTCTTC. Encoded protein: CASRQSGLAGSSYNEQFF.

The chain employs TRBV20-1 and TRBJ2-7; the D call may be TRBD1 or TRBD2 (5 bases each). Germline V gives CDR1 DFQATT, CDR2 SNEGSKA (reference sequence). Trimming pared 5 bases from V and 11 bases from J, leaving 13 bases between. There are 10 residues in the CDR3. As DNA, the CDR3 is TGCAGTGCTGCAGGGCGGGCTGAGTACTTC. This gives the protein CSAAGRAEYF.

This clonotype has just a few counts. This rearrangement joins TRBV27 to TRBJ1-1; no clear D. The CDR3 is 14 amino acids. Germline CDR1 and CDR2: MNHEY and SMNVEV (reference sequence). V lost 6 bases and J lost 3, with 14 bases in between. The CDR3 DNA is TGTGCCAGCAGCCTGGACGTCGGGTACACTGAAGCTTTCTTT. Its translation: CASSLDVGYTEAFF.

This clonotype was counted only a few times. The rearrangement uses TRBV5-1 and TRBJ2-2; D perhaps matches TRBD1 (6 bases). The germline V gene has CDR1 SGHRS and CDR2 YFSETQ. V dropped 0 bases and J dropped 2 bases, with 8 bases sitting between them. CDR3 length: 15 residues. CDR3 bases: TGCGCCAGCAGCTTGGGCAGGGGAAACACCGGGGAGCTGTTTTTT. Protein product: CASSLGRGNTGELFF.

This clonotype was detected a few times. V usage is TRBV20-1 and J usage is TRBJ2-2, with D uncertain. Germline loops: CDR1 DFQATT, CDR2 SNEGSKA (reference sequence). The CDR3 extends over 15 amino acids. V lost 3 bases, J lost 2 bases, and 13 bases lay in between. DNA of the CDR3: TGCAGTGCTAGTCAAGGAAGCCTCAACACCGGGGAGCTGTTTTTT. Protein product: CSASQGSLNTGELFF.

CDR3 in DNA: TGCGCCAGCAGCGGGGGACAGAATAGCAATCAGCCCCAGCATTTT. Protein sequence: CASSGGQNSNQPQHF. The chain recombines TRBV5-1 with TRBJ1-5, with 7 bases fitting TRBD1. The germline CDR1 and CDR2 sequences are SGHRS and YFSETQ. CDR3 length: 15 amino acids. Trimming at V came to 4 bases and at J to 0 bases, leaving 4 bases not matched to a gene.

CDR3 coding DNA: TGTGCCAGCAGCCCCCAGTGGGGGCATGAGCAGTTCTTC. Protein sequence: CASSPQWGHEQFF. The V call is TRBV5-8, the J call TRBJ2-1; weak D call: TRBD1 (6 bases). Germline CDR1 SGHTS, CDR2 YDEGEE. The V end was cut by 4 bases, the J end by 8 bases, with 13 bases between. The CDR3 runs 13 residues.

This clonotype has a handful of counts. The V gene is TRBV7-9, the J gene TRBJ2-3, with D unresolved. V lost 2 bases and J 2 bases, leaving 11 bases between the germline ends. This CDR3 is built from 15 residues. CDR1 and CDR2 from the germline V gene are SEHNR and FQNEAQ (reference sequence). CDR3 sequence: CASSLRSGITDTQYF. The CDR3 bases are TGTGCCAGCAGCTTACGCTCTGGTATCACAGATACGCAGTATTTT.

This clonotype was counted a few times. The chain couples TRBV20-1 to TRBJ2-1; D not certain. The length of the CDR3 is 14 residues. The germline CDR1 and CDR2 sequences are DFQATT and SNEGSKA (reference sequence). Trimming removed 4 bases from V and 3 bases from J, with 13 bases in between. CDR3 sequence reads: CSATGRKRYNEQFF. For the CDR3, the DNA is TGCAGTGCTACAGGCAGAAAGCGCTACAATGAGCAGTTCTTC.

The rearrangement uses TRBV5-1 and TRBJ2-7; D possibly corresponds to TRBD1 (7 bases). CDR1 is SGHRS and CDR2 is YFSETQ in the germline V gene. The CDR3 runs to 12 residues. V was shortened by 6 bases and J by 5 bases, with 12 bases between the two germline ends. In DNA form, the CDR3 reads TGCGCCAGCAAGGAGGGGGCCCACGAGCAGTACTTC. Translation gives CASKEGAHEQYF. Full variable domain (rest looked up from reference TRBV5-1 and TRBJ2-7): KAGVTQTPRYLIKTRGQQVTLSCSPISGHRSVSWYQQTPGQGLQFLFEYFSETQRNKGNFPGRFSGRQFSNSRSEMNVSTLELGDSALYLCASKEGAHEQYFGPGTRLTVT.

This clonotype was seen more than once but under ten times. The chain joins TRBV5-1 to TRBJ1-1, with TRBD1 identical over 7 bases. The V gene end was trimmed by 1 base and the J gene end by 5 bases; junction bases not matched to a gene: 5. The CDR3 contains 14 residues. CDR1 is SGHRS, CDR2 YFSETQ, per germline. CDR3 loop: CASSLNRGRTEAFF. The CDR3 region has the DNA TGCGCCAGCAGCTTGAACAGGGGACGGACTGAAGCTTTCTTT.

The genes are TRBV6-6 and TRBJ1-1, with no clear D. Trimming removed 7 bases from V and 5 bases from J, with 11 bases in between. The CDR3 runs to 12 residues. Germline assignment: CDR1 MNHNY and CDR2 SVGAGI (reference sequence). The CDR3 DNA is TGTGCCAGCAATGACCAGGAGACTGAAGCTTTCTTT. Protein product: CASNDQETEAFF.

This clonotype was seen more than once but under ten times. The chain has TRBV18 and TRBJ2-2; 12 bases map to TRBD2. Losses at the gene ends were 2 bases for V and 4 bases for J; bases not matched to a gene: 2. The germline V gene has CDR1 KGHSH and CDR2 LQKENI. The CDR3 runs 16 residues. The CDR3 bases are TGTGCCAGCTCACCAGGACTAGCGGGAACCACCGGGGAGCTGTTTTTT. Translating it yields CASSPGLAGTTGELFF.

The sample holds a few counts of this clonotype. The chain is built from TRBV7-2 and TRBJ2-1; 8 nucleotides agree with TRBD2. The CDR3 contains 15 residues. CDR1 SGHTA and CDR2 FQGNSA come from the germline V gene. V shed 5 bases and J 5 bases; nucleotides not matched to a gene: 8. CDR3 sequence: CASSQSSGGHNEQFF. CDR3 DNA: TGTGCCAGCAGCCAGTCCAGCGGGGGCCACAATGAGCAGTTCTTC.

This clonotype has only a few counts. J is TRBJ1-1 and V is TRBV11-2, with D perhaps TRBD1 (6 bases). V was cut by 6 bases and J by 0 bases, with 14 bases left in between. Germline CDR1 and CDR2: SGHAT and FQNNGV. CDR3 length equals 15 residues. CDR3 in amino acids: CASSRFSGVNTEAFF. CDR3 coding DNA: TGTGCCAGCAGTCGTTTCTCAGGGGTGAACACTGAAGCTTTCTTT.

The table lists this clonotype with a few counts. V is TRBV20-1 and J is TRBJ2-5; 10 nucleotides agree with TRBD2. Trimming removed 1 base from V and 4 bases from J; junction bases left unmatched: 6. CDR1 and CDR2 from the germline V gene are DFQATT and SNEGSKA (reference sequence). CDR3 length: 15 amino acids. CDR3 nucleotide sequence: TGCAGTGCTAGAGCGTCTAGCGGGAGCACAGAGACCCAGTACTTC. This sequence encodes CSARASSGSTETQYF.

The J gene is TRBJ1-2, the V gene TRBV12-3 or TRBV12-4; maybe TRBD1 (5 bases). CDR3 size: 13 residues. V shed 1 base and J shed 5 bases, with 8 bases lying between them. CDR3 amino acids: CASSLGQQYGYTF. CDR3 DNA sequence: TGTGCCAGCAGTTTAGGACAGCAGTATGGCTACACCTTC.

This clonotype was seen only a few times. The chain recombines TRBV5-5 with TRBJ2-7; perhaps TRBD2 as D (5 bases). Germline V gene data show CDR1 as SGHKS and CDR2 as YYEKEE (reference sequence). The CDR3 covers 13 residues. V shed 3 bases and J shed 4 bases, with 11 bases lying between them. This chain's CDR3 is CASSYLPGYEQYF. The CDR3 DNA reads as TGTGCCAGCAGCTACTTACCGGGATACGAGCAGTACTTC.

This clonotype was observed once. This chain joins TRBV5-6 and TRBJ1-1, with D maybe TRBD1 (5 bases). Looked up from germline, CDR1 is SGHDT and CDR2 is YYEEEE. Trimming took 4 bases from V and 1 from J, leaving 11 bases between them. The CDR3 totals 14 residues. The CDR3, as DNA: TGTGCCAGCAGCGGTACCGGGGCGAACACTGAAGCTTTCTTT. This codes for CASSGTGANTEAFF.